This TCR beta chain was retrieved from a study of blood T cell repertoires in COVID-19. In the study's own analysis: Estimated nucleated cell counts came from reference gene primer amplification. Clones were read by immunoSEQ multiplex PCR, and TCRdb kept only the in-frame ones, dropping some. V and J calls and clone size come straight from that table; D and trimming were deduced from the DNA. The sample includes about 150,000 clones, over 70% of them seen just once. V gave up 4 bases and J gave up 5 bases, with 19 bases separating them. In germline, CDR1 is SGHRS, CDR2 YFSETQ. The CDR3 is 17 amino acids.

The chain combines TRBV5-1 with TRBJ1-6; maybe TRBD1 (5 bases). The receptor was derived from a man aged 80 or over with acute or convalescent COVID-19. The material sequenced was peripheral blood. The CDR3 region has the DNA TGCGCCAGCAGCCCGGGGCGGGGGACCACAAATAATTCACCCCTCCACTTT. Translated: CASSPGRGTTNNSPLHF.